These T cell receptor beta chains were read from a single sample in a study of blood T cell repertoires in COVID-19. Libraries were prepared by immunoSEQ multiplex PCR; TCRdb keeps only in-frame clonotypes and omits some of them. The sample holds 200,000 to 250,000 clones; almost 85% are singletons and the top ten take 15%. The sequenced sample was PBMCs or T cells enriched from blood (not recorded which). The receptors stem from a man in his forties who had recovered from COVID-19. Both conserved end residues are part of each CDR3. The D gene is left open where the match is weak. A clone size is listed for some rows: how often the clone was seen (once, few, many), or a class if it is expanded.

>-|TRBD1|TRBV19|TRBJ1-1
CASSISSGGGTEAFF
TGTGCCAGTAGTATTTCGTCAGGGGGTGGGACTGAAGCTTTCTTT
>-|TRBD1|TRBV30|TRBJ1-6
CAWSVKAGGFGNSPLHF
TGTGCCTGGAGTGTAAAGGCAGGGGGCTTTGGTAATTCACCCCTCCACTTT
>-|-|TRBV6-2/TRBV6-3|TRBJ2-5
CASSYSMHGETQYF
TGTGCCAGCAGTTACTCGATGCACGGGGAGACCCAGTACTTC
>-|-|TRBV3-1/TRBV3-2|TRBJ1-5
CASSQGARAGQPQHF
TGTGCCAGCAGCCAAGGGGCGCGGGCCGGTCAGCCCCAGCATTTT
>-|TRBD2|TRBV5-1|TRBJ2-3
CASSLTSGGAYSTDTQYF
TGCGCCAGCAGCTTGACTAGCGGGGGGGCCTATAGTACAGATACGCAGTATTTT
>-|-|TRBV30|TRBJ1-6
CACWADYNSPLHF
TGTGCCTGTTGGGCAGACTATAATTCACCCCTCCACTTT
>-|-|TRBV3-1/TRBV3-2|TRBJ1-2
CASRILQGNHGYTF
TGTGCCAGCAGGATATTACAGGGAAACCATGGCTACACCTTC
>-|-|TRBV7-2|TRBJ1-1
CASSSRAGVNTEAFF
TGTGCCAGCAGCTCCAGGGCAGGGGTGAACACTGAAGCTTTCTTT
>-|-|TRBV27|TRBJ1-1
CASSFFRNTEAFF
TGTGCCAGCAGTTTTTTCCGTAACACTGAAGCTTTCTTT
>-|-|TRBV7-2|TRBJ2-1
CASSFGTYYNEQFF
TGTGCCAGCAGCTTCGGGACTTATTACAATGAGCAGTTCTTC
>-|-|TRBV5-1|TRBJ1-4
CASSFLGEANEKLFF
TGCGCCAGCAGCTTCCTAGGGGAGGCGAATGAAAAACTGTTTTTT
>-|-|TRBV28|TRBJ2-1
CASSPPGRQYNEQFF
TGTGCCAGCAGTCCCCCAGGGCGACAATACAATGAGCAGTTCTTC
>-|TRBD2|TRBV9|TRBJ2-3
CASSPSGRSTDTQYF
TGTGCCAGCAGCCCTAGCGGGAGGAGCACAGATACGCAGTATTTT
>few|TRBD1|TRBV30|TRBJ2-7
CACNRDRLPYEQYF
TGTGCCTGTAACCGGGACAGGTTACCCTACGAGCAGTACTTC
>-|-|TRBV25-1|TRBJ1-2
CASSAQSGTSYGYTF
TGTGCCAGCAGTGCGCAATCCGGGACAAGCTATGGCTACACCTTC
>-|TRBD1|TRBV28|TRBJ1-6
CASSDQTGSDNSPLHF
TGTGCCAGCAGCGACCAGACAGGGTCGGATAATTCACCCCTCCACTTT
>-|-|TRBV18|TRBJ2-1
CASSLNSGSSNNEQFF
TGTGCCAGCTCCCTAAATAGCGGTAGCAGTAACAATGAGCAGTTCTTC
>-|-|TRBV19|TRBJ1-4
CASTSPPEEEKLFF
TGTGCCAGTACGAGTCCTCCGGAGGAAGAAAAACTGTTTTTT
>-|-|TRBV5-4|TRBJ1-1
CASSLEGGTEAFF
TGTGCCAGCAGCTTGGAAGGGGGCACTGAAGCTTTCTTT
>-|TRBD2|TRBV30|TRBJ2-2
CAWNFGGGNTGELFF
TGTGCCTGGAATTTTGGCGGGGGGAACACCGGGGAGCTGTTTTTT
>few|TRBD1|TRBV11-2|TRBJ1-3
CASTQGTGASSGNTIYF
TGTGCCAGCACCCAGGGGACAGGGGCTTCTTCTGGAAACACCATATATTTT
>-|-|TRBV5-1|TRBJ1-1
CASSLGTYNTEAFF
TGCGCCAGCAGCTTGGGAACTTATAACACTGAAGCTTTCTTT
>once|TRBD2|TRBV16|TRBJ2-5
CASSQSRRGLRETQYF
TGTGCCAGCAGCCAATCGAGGCGGGGACTAAGAGAGACCCAGTACTTC
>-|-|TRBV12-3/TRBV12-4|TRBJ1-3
CASGQRSGNTIYF
TGTGCCAGCGGACAGCGCTCTGGAAACACCATATATTTT
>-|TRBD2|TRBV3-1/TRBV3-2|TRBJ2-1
CASSRHGRDEQFF
TGTGCCAGCAGCCGACATGGGAGGGATGAGCAGTTCTTC
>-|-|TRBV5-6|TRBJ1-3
CASSWGREVTGNTIYF
TGTGCCAGCAGCTGGGGCAGGGAAGTCACTGGAAACACCATATATTTT